Below, 25 T cell receptor beta chains from the same sample are listed, as sequenced in a study of Ad26.COV2.S vaccination and SARS-CoV-2 variants. Treatment: about 20 received Ad26.COV2.S at low or high dose, single or two shots; 5 received placebo; per-sample allocation not given. Repertoires come from day 63 after the first vaccine or placebo injection. Clones were read by immunoSEQ multiplex PCR, and TCRdb kept only the in-frame ones, dropping some. Of around 400,000 clones in the sample, 89% were seen once. Sequencing used peripheral blood, obtained in a trial of Ad26.COV2.S vaccine versus placebo. These receptors originate from a person between 18 and 60 years old who received the Ad26.COV2.S COVID-19 vaccine or a placebo.

This clone came up a few times. J is TRBJ2-7 and V is TRBV7-9, with 10 bases fitting TRBD2. The germline gives CDR1 SEHNR, CDR2 FQNEAQ (reference sequence). J gave up 6 bases and V 4 bases, and 9 bases lay outside the gene matches. This CDR3 has 15 residues. CDR3 residues: CASSSQAGLATEQYF. The CDR3 coding sequence is TGTGCCAGCAGCTCTCAGGCGGGACTAGCGACCGAGCAGTACTTC.

The chain is built from TRBV28 and TRBJ1-4; possible D gene TRBD1, 6 bases. CDR1 and CDR2 from the germline V gene are MDHEN and SYDVKM. The CDR3 covers 14 residues. V was trimmed by 7 bases and J by 4 bases, leaving 13 bases between them. As DNA, the CDR3 is TGTGCCAGCAACTCCCGGGACATTAATGAAAAACTGTTTTTT. Translating it yields CASNSRDINEKLFF.

This chain connects TRBV18 to TRBJ2-7; 8 positions agree with TRBD1. CDR1 and CDR2 from the germline V gene are KGHSH and LQKENI. The CDR3 has 15 residues. V was pared by 8 bases and J by 6 bases, with 15 bases of the junction left unmatched. In DNA, the CDR3 is TGTGCCAGCAAAACTCTGGGGACAGGAGTTGTCGAGCAGTACTTC. Its protein product is CASKTLGTGVVEQYF.

The rearrangement links TRBV30 to TRBJ2-7; the D gene could be TRBD1 or TRBD2 (5 bases each). The germline V gene encodes CDR1 GTSNPN and CDR2 SVGIG (reference sequence). V was clipped by 1 base and J by 1 base, with 11 bases between them. This CDR3 has 14 amino acids. This chain's CDR3 is CAWSEPGRSYEQYF. In nucleotides, the CDR3 is TGTGCCTGGAGTGAACCGGGACGATCCTACGAGCAGTACTTC.

The CDR3 DNA reads TGTGCCAGCTCACCAAACAGGTTTACCGGGGAGCTGTTTTTT. Its translation is CASSPNRFTGELFF. The chain links TRBV18 to TRBJ2-2, with D possibly matching TRBD1 (5 bases). Per germline, CDR1 KGHSH and CDR2 LQKENI. The CDR3 has 14 residues. V lost 2 bases, J lost 5 bases, and 9 bases lay in between.

The chain couples TRBV3-1 (or the pseudogene TRBV3-2) to TRBJ1-2; weak D call: TRBD1 (6 bases). The V end lost 6 bases, the J end lost 2 bases, and 10 bases lay between the germline ends. This CDR3 has 13 residues. The V gene's germline CDR1 is LGHDT and CDR2 YNNKEL (reference sequence). This CDR3 reads CASSRDTNYGYTF. DNA for the CDR3: TGTGCCAGCAGTCGGGACACCAACTATGGCTACACCTTC.

V gene TRBV28 combines with J gene TRBJ1-4, with D hard to call. V lost 5 bases to trimming and J lost 0 bases, with 7 bases between them. This CDR3 is built from 14 residues. Germline V gene sequence: CDR1 MDHEN, CDR2 SYDVKM. CDR3 nucleotides: TGTGCCAGCAGTGATGCGGCAACTAATGAAAAACTGTTTTTT. Translating gives CASSDAATNEKLFF.

V is TRBV11-3 and J is TRBJ2-2, with 7 bases identical to TRBD1. The length of the CDR3 is 17 residues. Germline CDR1 reads SGHNT; CDR2 reads YENEEA. J was trimmed by 1 base and V by 5 bases; bases with no gene match: 10. Here the CDR3 reads CASSKRQGLENTGELFF. Here the CDR3 DNA reads TGTGCCAGCAGCAAAAGACAGGGTTTAGAGAACACCGGGGAGCTGTTTTTT.

The gene calls are TRBV19 and TRBJ1-4, with 7 positions matching TRBD1. The germline gives CDR1 LNHDA, CDR2 SQIVND (reference sequence). The CDR3 length is 14 residues. V lost 5 bases to trimming and J lost 9 bases; unmatched junction nucleotides: 9. CDR3 DNA sequence: TGTGCCAGTAGTCCATGGGACAGTGTGAAAAAACTGTTTTTT. It is translated as CASSPWDSVKKLFF.

The chain carries TRBV6-5 and TRBJ2-7, with D tentatively TRBD1 (6 bases). V shed 6 bases and J shed 3 bases, with 18 bases lying between them. The CDR3 is 15 residues long. CDR1 and CDR2 (germline): MNHEY, SVGAGI. The CDR3 is CASRREQGIIYEQYF. CDR3 coding DNA: TGTGCCAGCAGAAGGGAACAGGGAATAATCTACGAGCAGTACTTC.

The chain links TRBV20-1 to TRBJ2-1; 8 bases match TRBD2. CDR3 length: 14 residues. Losses at the gene ends were 3 bases for V and 4 bases for J; bases not matched to a gene: 5. Germline CDR1 and CDR2: DFQATT and SNEGSKA (reference sequence). CDR3 protein: CSASGASGYNEQFF. The CDR3 DNA follows: TGCAGTGCTAGTGGCGCTAGCGGGTACAATGAGCAGTTCTTC.

The chain employs TRBV28 and TRBJ1-2, with 7 bases lining up with TRBD1. Germline CDR1 and CDR2: MDHEN and SYDVKM. The CDR3 runs to 13 residues. J lost 8 bases, V lost 6 bases, and 9 bases had no gene match. CDR3 protein: CASSSDRPRGYTF. The CDR3 DNA reads as TGTGCCAGCAGCTCGGACAGGCCTAGAGGCTACACCTTC.

CDR3 protein: CASSLYRPEQYF. The CDR3 nucleotides are TGTGCCAGCAGTTTATACAGGCCGGAGCAGTACTTC. V usage is TRBV12-3 or TRBV12-4 and J usage is TRBJ2-7; D is perhaps TRBD1 (5 bases). Trimming left V 2 bases short and J 7 bases short, with 9 bases between. The CDR3 spans 12 residues.

The chain uses TRBV19 and TRBJ1-2; 10 bases map to TRBD1. CDR1 is LNHDA, CDR2 SQIVND, per germline (reference sequence). The trim removed 6 bases at V and 0 bases at J, leaving 10 bases unmatched. The CDR3 runs 17 residues. In DNA, the CDR3 is TGTGCCAGTAGGAAAACGACAGGGGGCCTGGCTAACTATGGCTACACCTTC. Translating it yields CASRKTTGGLANYGYTF.

The chain uses TRBV18 and TRBJ2-7, with D perhaps matching TRBD2 (6 bases). CDR1 and CDR2 from the germline V gene are KGHSH and LQKENI. Between the trimmed V and J ends, which lost 6 bases and 2 bases, there was a span of 20 bases. This CDR3 spans 16 amino acids. CDR3 sequence reads: CASSPNSGRLTYEQYF. CDR3 nucleotides: TGTGCCAGCTCTCCCAATAGCGGACGCCTAACCTACGAGCAGTACTTC.

V gene TRBV10-3 combines with J gene TRBJ2-5; possible D gene TRBD2, 6 bases. V dropped 0 bases and J dropped 4 bases, with 12 bases sitting between them. CDR3 size: 15 residues. CDR1 and CDR2 (germline): ENHRY, SYGVKD. The CDR3 region is CAISESLRAGETQYF. For the CDR3, the DNA is TGTGCCATCAGTGAGTCTTTAAGAGCGGGAGAGACCCAGTACTTC.

V gene TRBV6-2 or TRBV6-3 combines with J gene TRBJ1-4, with D maybe TRBD1 (6 bases). Germline values: CDR1 MNHEY, CDR2 SVGEGT. The CDR3 sequence is 15 residues long. The V and J ends lost 5 bases and 3 bases respectively, with 13 bases between them. The DNA of the CDR3 is TGTGCCAGCAGTAAAGGGGGAATGGCTAATGAAAAACTGTTTTTT. As protein: CASSKGGMANEKLFF.

Here the CDR3 DNA reads TGTGCCAGCAGATTCTTGAGGAACTATGGCTACACCTTC. Amino acids: CASRFLRNYGYTF. This chain joins TRBV7-4 and TRBJ1-2, with D unclear. Germline lookup yields CDR1 SGHVT and CDR2 SQSDAQ. The CDR3 consists of 13 residues. The ends were cut back, 6 bases at V and 2 bases at J, with 10 bases in the middle.

The chain joins TRBV30 to TRBJ2-1, with 14 nucleotides matching TRBD2. Per germline, CDR1 GTSNPN and CDR2 SVGIG (reference sequence). The CDR3 covers 13 residues. V gave up 5 bases and J gave up 9 bases; unmatched junction bases: 3. CDR3: CAWGTSGRGEQFF. In DNA form, the CDR3 reads TGTGCCTGGGGGACTAGCGGGAGAGGTGAGCAGTTCTTC.

In this sample, this clone turned up once. This CDR3 reads CASSQEGGGSGKFSYEQYF. CDR3 DNA sequence: TGCGCCAGCAGCCAAGAGGGGGGAGGATCCGGGAAGTTCTCCTACGAGCAGTACTTC. The V gene is TRBV4-1, the J gene TRBJ2-7; perhaps TRBD2 as D (6 bases). This CDR3 contains 19 residues. Germline CDR1 MGHRA, CDR2 YSYEKL. Trimming pared 0 bases from V and 0 bases from J, leaving 21 bases between.

This clone came up once. The chain carries TRBV5-8 and TRBJ2-7, with D possibly matching TRBD2 (5 bases). Deletions cut 0 bases from V and 1 base from J, with 11 bases between. Germline V lookup: CDR1 SGHTS, CDR2 YDEGEE. The CDR3 extends over 15 amino acids. CDR3 residues: CASSLVVARSYEQYF. The CDR3, as DNA: TGTGCCAGCAGCTTGGTGGTAGCGCGATCCTACGAGCAGTACTTC.

This chain joins TRBV6-6 and TRBJ2-7; tentatively, D is TRBD2 (6 bases). With 5 bases removed from V and 0 bases from J, the gap between germline ends came to 11 bases. Looked up from germline, CDR1 is MNHNY and CDR2 is SVGAGI (reference sequence). The CDR3 is made up of 14 amino acids. The CDR3 sequence is CASSQVAVSYEQYF. As DNA, the CDR3 is TGTGCCAGCAGTCAGGTAGCGGTCTCCTACGAGCAGTACTTC.

This sequence joins TRBV3-1 (or the pseudogene TRBV3-2) and TRBJ2-1; 14 nucleotides align to TRBD2. Germline assignment: CDR1 LGHDT and CDR2 YNNKEL (reference sequence). The CDR3 extends over 17 amino acids. V shed 4 bases and J 8 bases; nucleotides not matched to a gene: 10. The CDR3 DNA follows: TGTGCCAGCAGCCGGAGCCTGGGACTAGCGGGAGTGGATGAGCAGTTCTTC. Its translation: CASSRSLGLAGVDEQFF.

This chain connects TRBV5-6 to TRBJ2-7; D is perhaps TRBD2 (6 bases). V lost 0 bases to trimming and J lost 7 bases, with 14 bases between them. There are 14 residues in the CDR3. Germline-derived CDR1 and CDR2 are SGHDT and YYEEEE. DNA of the CDR3: TGTGCCAGCAGCTTGGTGTCGGGAGCGCTGGAGCAGTACTTC. This sequence encodes CASSLVSGALEQYF.

The chain is built from TRBV7-3 and TRBJ2-2; 8 bases fit TRBD2. J lost 6 bases, V lost 5 bases, and 8 bases had no gene match. The CDR3 runs 15 residues. The germline V gene encodes CDR1 SGHTA and CDR2 FQGTGA. CDR3 DNA: TGTGCCAGCAGCGATGCGGGAGGATTCTCCGGGGAGCTGTTTTTT. Amino acid sequence: CASSDAGGFSGELFF.